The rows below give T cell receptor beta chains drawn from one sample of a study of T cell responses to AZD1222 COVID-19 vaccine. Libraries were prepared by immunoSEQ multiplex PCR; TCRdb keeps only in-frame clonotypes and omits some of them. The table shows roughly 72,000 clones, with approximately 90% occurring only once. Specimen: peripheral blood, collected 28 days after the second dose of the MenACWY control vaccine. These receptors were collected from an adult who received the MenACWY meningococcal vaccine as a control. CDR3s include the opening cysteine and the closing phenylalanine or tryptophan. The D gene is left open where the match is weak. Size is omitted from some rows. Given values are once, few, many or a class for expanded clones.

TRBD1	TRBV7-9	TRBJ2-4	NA	CASYGAGGENIQYF	TGTGCCAGCTATGGGGCAGGGGGCGAAAACATTCAGTACTTC
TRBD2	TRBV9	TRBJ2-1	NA	CASSPGTSGGINEQFF	TGTGCCAGCAGCCCCGGGACTAGCGGGGGGATCAATGAGCAGTTCTTC
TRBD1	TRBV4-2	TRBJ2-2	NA	CASSQGDRNSGELFF	TGTGCCAGCAGCCAGGGGGACAGGAACAGCGGGGAGCTGTTTTTT
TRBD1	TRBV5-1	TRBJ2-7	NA	CASSWAKGQGPGEQYF	TGCGCCAGCAGCTGGGCGAAGGGACAGGGGCCGGGCGAGCAGTACTTC
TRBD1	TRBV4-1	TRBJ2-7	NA	CASSQEALDRVLIYEQYF	TGCGCCAGCAGCCAAGAAGCTTTAGACAGGGTCCTTATCTACGAGCAGTACTTC
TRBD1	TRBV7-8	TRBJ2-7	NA	CASSLGRGQWDEQYF	TGTGCCAGCAGCTTAGGTCGGGGACAGTGGGACGAGCAGTACTTC
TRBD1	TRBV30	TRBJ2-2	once	CAWSWRDRGSSTGELFF	TGTGCCTGGAGTTGGAGGGACAGGGGATCGAGTACCGGGGAGCTGTTTTTT
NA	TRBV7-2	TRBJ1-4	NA	CASSLTGRYGGEKLFF	TGTGCCAGCAGCTTAACTGGACGTTACGGGGGTGAAAAACTGTTTTTT
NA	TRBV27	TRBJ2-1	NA	CASSPGQRFSYNEQFF	TGTGCCAGCAGTCCCGGACAGCGATTCTCCTACAATGAGCAGTTCTTC
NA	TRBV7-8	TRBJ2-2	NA	CASSLVSANTGELFF	TGTGCCAGCAGCTTAGTTAGCGCGAACACCGGGGAGCTGTTTTTT
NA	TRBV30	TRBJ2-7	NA	CAWRGAEGMISSYEQYF	TGTGCCTGGAGGGGAGCTGAGGGGATGATAAGCTCCTACGAGCAGTACTTC
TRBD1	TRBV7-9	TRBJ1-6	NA	CASSYGTVNSPLHF	TGTGCCAGCAGCTACGGGACAGTAAATTCACCCCTCCACTTT
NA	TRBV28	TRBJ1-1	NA	CASSPTHRRHTEAFF	TGTGCCAGCAGTCCGACCCACCGCCGCCACACTGAAGCTTTCTTT
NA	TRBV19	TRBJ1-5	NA	CASSIEDFGHQPQHF	TGTGCCAGTAGTATAGAGGATTTCGGTCATCAGCCCCAGCATTTT
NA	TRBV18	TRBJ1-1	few	CASSPGVTEAFF	TGTGCCAGCTCACCGGGAGTCACTGAAGCTTTCTTT
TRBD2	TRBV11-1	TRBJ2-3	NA	CASSPLGGSGTDTQYF	TGTGCCAGCAGCCCCCTGGGGGGGTCAGGAACAGATACGCAGTATTTT
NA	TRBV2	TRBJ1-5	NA	CASSEAIMTAGNQPQHF	TGTGCCAGCAGTGAAGCAATAATGACAGCGGGCAATCAGCCCCAGCATTTT
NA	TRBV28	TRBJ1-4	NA	CASSPWTDVATNEKLFF	TGTGCCAGCAGCCCCTGGACAGATGTTGCAACTAATGAAAAACTGTTTTTT
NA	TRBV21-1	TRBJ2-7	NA	CASSKERQSETYEQYF	TGTGCCAGCAGCAAAGAAAGACAGAGTGAGACCTACGAGCAGTACTTC
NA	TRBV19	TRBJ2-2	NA	CASSIYQGISLSNTGELFF	TGTGCCAGTAGTATTTATCAGGGTATTTCGTTGTCGAACACCGGGGAGCTGTTTTTT
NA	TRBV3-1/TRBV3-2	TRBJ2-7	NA	CASSQGPGVEQYF	TGTGCCAGCAGCCAAGGGCCAGGTGTCGAGCAGTACTTC
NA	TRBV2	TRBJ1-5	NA	CASSERENQPQHF	TGTGCCAGCAGTGAGAGGGAAAATCAGCCCCAGCATTTT
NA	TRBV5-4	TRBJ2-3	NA	CASSLGGNTQYF	TGTGCCAGCAGCTTGGGAGGGAATACGCAGTATTTT
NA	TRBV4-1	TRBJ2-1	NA	CASSQGMVETYNEQFF	TGCGCCAGCAGCCAAGGCATGGTGGAAACCTACAATGAGCAGTTCTTC
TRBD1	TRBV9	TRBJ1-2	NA	CASSVGGQGAGGYTF	TGTGCCAGCAGCGTAGGGGGACAGGGGGCAGGTGGCTACACCTTC
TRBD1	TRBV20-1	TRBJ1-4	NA	CSASGTGIEKLFF	TGCAGTGCTAGTGGGACAGGGATAGAAAAACTGTTTTTT
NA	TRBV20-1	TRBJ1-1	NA	CSASRRGGMNTEAFF	TGCAGTGCTAGTCGGAGGGGCGGGATGAACACTGAAGCTTTCTTT
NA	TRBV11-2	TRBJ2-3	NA	CASSLAPDTQYF	TGTGCCAGCAGCTTAGCCCCAGATACGCAGTATTTT
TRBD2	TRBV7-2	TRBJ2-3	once	CATGLATSTDTQYF	TGTGCCACCGGACTAGCAACTAGCACAGATACGCAGTATTTT
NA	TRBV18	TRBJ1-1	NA	CASSLALDTNTEAFF	TGTGCCAGCTCACTGGCCCTTGACACGAACACTGAAGCTTTCTTT
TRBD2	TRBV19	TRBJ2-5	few	CASSEGTSGAQETQYF	TGTGCCAGTAGTGAAGGGACTAGCGGAGCCCAAGAGACCCAGTACTTC
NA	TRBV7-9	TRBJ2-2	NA	CASSLEVANTGELFF	TGTGCCAGCAGCTTAGAAGTCGCGAACACCGGGGAGCTGTTTTTT
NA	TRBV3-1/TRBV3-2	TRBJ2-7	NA	CASSHRYEQYF	TGTGCCAGCAGCCACAGATACGAGCAGTACTTC
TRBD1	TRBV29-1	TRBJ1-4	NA	CSAGRTGINEKLFF	TGCAGCGCAGGCCGGACAGGGATTAATGAAAAACTGTTTTTT
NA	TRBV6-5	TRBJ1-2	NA	CASSYSRGTGYTF	TGTGCCAGCAGTTACTCGAGGGGAACAGGCTACACCTTC
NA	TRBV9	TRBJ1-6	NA	CASSAGGSSSSYNSPLHF	TGTGCCAGCAGTGCGGGGGGGTCATCAAGCTCCTATAATTCACCCCTCCACTTT
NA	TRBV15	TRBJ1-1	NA	CATSRERQINTEAFF	TGTGCCACCAGCAGAGAAAGGCAGATTAACACTGAAGCTTTCTTT
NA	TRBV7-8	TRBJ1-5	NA	CASSPLNQPQHF	TGTGCCAGCAGCCCACTCAATCAGCCCCAGCATTTT
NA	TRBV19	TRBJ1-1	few	CASKLQASQKNTEAFF	TGTGCCAGTAAACTTCAGGCGTCGCAGAAGAACACTGAAGCTTTCTTT
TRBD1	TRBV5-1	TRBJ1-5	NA	CASSPGTENRAGPQHF	TGCGCCAGCAGCCCCGGGACAGAGAACCGGGCAGGGCCCCAGCATTTT
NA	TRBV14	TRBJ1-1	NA	CASRAALAGTEAFF	TGTGCCAGCAGGGCGGCATTGGCTGGCACTGAAGCTTTCTTT
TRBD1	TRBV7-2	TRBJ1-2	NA	CASSLVHRTGGLYGYTF	TGTGCCAGCAGCTTAGTACATCGGACAGGCGGACTCTATGGCTACACCTTC
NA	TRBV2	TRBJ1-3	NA	CASSEALRPPVQGKVAGNTIYF	TGTGCCAGCAGTGAAGCGCTTCGACCGCCGGTTCAGGGTAAAGTGGCTGGAAACACCATATATTTT
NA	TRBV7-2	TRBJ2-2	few	CASSLLGNTGELFF	TGTGCCAGCAGCTTACTGGGAAACACCGGGGAGCTGTTTTTT
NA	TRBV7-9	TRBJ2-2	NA	CASRLAGPTNTGELFF	TGTGCCAGCAGGTTGGCAGGCCCAACGAACACCGGGGAGCTGTTTTTT
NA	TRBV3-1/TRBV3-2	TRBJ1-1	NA	CASSYGTEAFF	TGTGCCAGCAGCTACGGGACAGAAGCTTTCTTT
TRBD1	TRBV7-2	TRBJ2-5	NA	CASSHRTGNHLSAEETQYF	TGTGCCAGCAGCCATCGGACAGGGAACCATCTATCGGCCGAAGAGACCCAGTACTTC
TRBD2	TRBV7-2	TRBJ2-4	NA	CASSSAGGYSKNIQYF	TGTGCCAGCAGCTCCGCGGGGGGGTATTCCAAAAACATTCAGTACTTC
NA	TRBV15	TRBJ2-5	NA	CATSTGVAVGTQYF	TGTGCCACATCGACCGGGGTGGCGGTCGGGACCCAGTACTTC
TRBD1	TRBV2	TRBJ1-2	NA	CASTEDRADGYTF	TGTGCCAGCACAGAGGACAGGGCGGATGGCTACACCTTC
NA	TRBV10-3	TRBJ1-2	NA	CAISEQEQGGYTF	TGTGCCATCAGTGAACAGGAGCAGGGAGGCTACACCTTC
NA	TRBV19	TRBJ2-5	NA	CASSTHREETQYF	TGTGCCAGTAGTACCCACCGGGAGGAGACCCAGTACTTC
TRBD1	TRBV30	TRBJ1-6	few	CAWSAQGDPYNSPLHF	TGTGCCTGGAGTGCCCAGGGGGACCCCTATAATTCACCCCTCCACTTT
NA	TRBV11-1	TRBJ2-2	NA	CASSLLIWETGELFF	TGTGCCAGCAGCTTACTTATCTGGGAAACCGGGGAGCTGTTTTTT
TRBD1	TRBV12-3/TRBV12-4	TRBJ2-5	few	CASSLTGAETQYF	TGTGCCAGCAGCCTGACAGGGGCGGAGACCCAGTACTTC